The present T cell receptor (beta chain) was sequenced within a study of cytomegalovirus exposure and HLA in healthy donors. With regard to this clone: Its target is unknown.

The PCR made use of 60 Vbeta and 13 Jbeta primers. Repertoires were generated with immunoSEQ multiplex PCR, while TCRdb's copy carries only in-frame clones and drops some. The sample includes 220,000 or so clones, more than 65% of them seen just once. The study, taken as a whole, reports: An analysis done earlier found most TCR beta V segments productive about 87% or about 30% of the time.

Specimen: PBMCs. This receptor was taken from a woman under 40 in good health and CMV-seronegative.

The CDR3: CASIPPGVAPYNEQFF. In DNA, the CDR3 is TGTGCCAGCATCCCCCCGGGTGTCGCACCATACAATGAGCAGTTCTTC. The chain combines TRBV5-5 with TRBJ2-1, with D unclear. Germline CDR1 reads SGHKS; CDR2 reads YYEKEE (reference sequence). V lost 6 bases and J lost 4, with 20 bases in between. The CDR3 covers 16 residues.